Presented here are 31 T cell receptor beta chains from one specimen sequenced in a study of T cells in narcolepsy. Repertoires were generated with immunoSEQ multiplex PCR, while TCRdb's copy carries only in-frame clones and drops some. The data hold tens of thousands of clones, with 70% to 85% observed a single time. The sample consisted of memory (CD45RA-) CD4+ T cells from blood. Source of these receptors: a human donor in good health.

This clone was recorded only once. The rearrangement joins TRBV6-1 to TRBJ2-5, with TRBD1 matching over 7 bases. The end of the DNA is better explained by TRBJ2-7, so the J call may be wrong. CDR3 size: 13 residues. Germline V gives CDR1 MNHNS, CDR2 SASEGT. CDR3 region: CASSVDREREQYF. The CDR3 DNA sequence: TGTGCCAGCAGTGTAGACAGGGAGCGCGAGCAGTACTTC.

The J gene is TRBJ1-4, the V gene TRBV2, with 10 nucleotides matching TRBD1. The length of the CDR3 is 17 residues. In germline, CDR1 is SNHLY, CDR2 FYNNEI. Trimming at V came to 5 bases and at J to 4 bases, leaving 10 bases not matched to a gene. The CDR3 region is CASSRTGGDARNEKLFF. CDR3 bases: TGTGCCAGCAGTCGGACAGGGGGTGACGCACGTAATGAAAAACTGTTTTTT.

The chain couples TRBV6-5 to TRBJ2-5; D ambiguous. From germline, CDR1 is MNHEY and CDR2 SVGAGI. V lost 8 bases and J lost 2, with 6 bases in between. The CDR3 contains 11 residues. CDR3 residues: CASAAQETQYF. The DNA of the CDR3 is TGTGCCAGCGCAGCACAAGAGACCCAGTACTTC.

The CDR3 loop reads CASSREVGGGVEKLFF. The CDR3 DNA reads as TGTGCCAGCAGTCGCGAAGTAGGGGGCGGCGTTGAAAAACTGTTTTTT. The genes are TRBV28 and TRBJ1-4; the match to TRBD1 covers 7 bases. This CDR3 is 16 amino acids long. Per the germline V gene, CDR1 is MDHEN and CDR2 is SYDVKM. J gave up 7 bases and V 5 bases, and 13 bases lay outside the gene matches. Looking up the rest from reference TRBV28 and TRBJ1-4 gives the full variable domain: DVKVTQSSRYLVKRTGEKVFLECVQDMDHENMFWYRQDPGLGLRLIYFSYDVKMKEKGDIPEGYSVSREKKERFSLILESASTNQTSMYLCASSREVGGGVEKLFFGSGTQLSVL.

This sequence joins TRBV5-8 and TRBJ2-4, with D possibly being TRBD1 or TRBD2 (5 bases each). Germline lookup yields CDR1 SGHTS and CDR2 YDEGEE. Trimming took off 4 bases at V and 16 bases at J, with 15 bases between the two ends. The CDR3 extends over 11 amino acids. CDR3 coding DNA: TGTGCCAGCAGCGCGGTAGGGGACGGTTACTTC. It is translated as CASSAVGDGYF. The variable domain in full, with the rest retrieved from reference TRBV5-8 and TRBJ2-4, is EAGVTQSPTHLIKTRGQQATLRCSPISGHTSVYWYQQALGLGLQFLLWYDEGEERNRGNFPPRFSGRQFPNYSSELNVNALELEDSALYLCASSAVGDGYFGAGTRLSVL.

This clone was counted a few times. The chain combines TRBV7-2 with TRBJ2-7, with 9 bases aligning to TRBD2. CDR1 is SGHTA and CDR2 is FQGNSA in the germline V gene. Trimming took 3 bases from V and 7 from J; bases not matched to a gene: 1. The CDR3 length is 12 residues. The CDR3 coding sequence is TGTGCCAGCAGCTTTAGCGGGGGAGAGCAGTACTTC. This codes for CASSFSGGEQYF.

Regarding this clone: The junction differs from germline at one of its ends, possibly a read error. The J gene is TRBJ1-1, the V gene TRBV7-7; D is possibly TRBD1 (5 bases). The CDR3 runs 16 residues. Germline CDR1 reads SSHAT; CDR2 reads FNYEAQ (reference sequence). The CDR3 DNA reads TGTGCTAGCAGTCCCTACGGCCAGGGAATGAACACTGAAGCTTTCTTT. Its translation: CASSPYGQGMNTEAFF.

The chain links TRBV7-9 to TRBJ2-3; D is perhaps TRBD1 (5 bases). Trimming cost V 5 bases and J 0 bases, with 18 bases left between them. The CDR3 extends over 17 amino acids. Germline V gene lookup returns CDR1 SEHNR and CDR2 FQNEAQ (reference sequence). The chain's CDR3 is CASSPRQGATSTDTQYF. The CDR3 DNA sequence: TGTGCCAGCAGCCCCCGGCAGGGCGCAACTAGCACAGATACGCAGTATTTT. Looking up the rest from reference TRBV7-9 and TRBJ2-3 gives the full variable domain: DTGVSQNPRHKITKRGQNVTFRCDPISEHNRLYWYRQTLGQGPEFLTYFQNEAQLEKSRLLSDRFSAERPKGSFSTLEIQRTEQGDSAMYLCASSPRQGATSTDTQYFGPGTRLTVL.

This clone was picked up a small number of times. The CDR3 DNA sequence: TGTGCCAGCAGTGTAGAGTCCAATGAAAAACTGTTTTTT. Protein sequence: CASSVESNEKLFF. The chain employs TRBV6-1 and TRBJ1-4, with no clear D. Germline V gene lookup returns CDR1 MNHNS and CDR2 SASEGT. V was trimmed by 4 bases and J by 5 bases, leaving 8 bases between them. CDR3 length equals 13 residues.

This clone was observed once. The chain couples TRBV4-2 to TRBJ2-3, with 7 nucleotides matching TRBD2. V shed 0 bases and J 6 bases; nucleotides not matched to a gene: 12. The germline V gene has CDR1 LGHNA and CDR2 YNFKEQ. The CDR3 loop spans 17 amino acids. This CDR3 is CASSQEVSRGRADTQYF. The DNA for the CDR3 is TGTGCCAGCAGCCAAGAAGTTTCGCGGGGGAGGGCGGATACGCAGTATTTT.

This chain joins TRBV2 and TRBJ2-5, with D possibly matching TRBD1 (5 bases). The CDR3 is 14 residues long. Germline CDR1 SNHLY, CDR2 FYNNEI. With 2 bases removed from V and 0 bases from J, the gap between germline ends came to 7 bases. In nucleotides, the CDR3 is TGTGCCAGCAGTGAAAGACAGCACCAAGAGACCCAGTACTTC. The encoded protein is CASSERQHQETQYF.

This rearrangement joins TRBV7-2 to TRBJ2-7; possible D gene TRBD2, 6 bases. V was clipped by 2 bases and J by 7 bases, with 15 bases between them. The CDR3 has 14 residues. The V gene's germline CDR1 is SGHTA and CDR2 FQGNSA. The CDR3: CASSLRGTRTEQYF. CDR3 coding DNA: TGTGCCAGCAGCTTACGCGGGACCCGCACGGAGCAGTACTTC.

The V and J genes are TRBV29-1 and TRBJ2-7; 7 bases line up with TRBD2. The germline V gene has CDR1 SQVTM and CDR2 ANQGSEA. CDR3 length equals 15 residues. V gave up 5 bases and J gave up 2 bases; unmatched junction bases: 12. The CDR3, as DNA: TGCAGCGTTCGGAATAGCGGGCGTGCGACCTACGAGCAGTACTTC. Its protein is CSVRNSGRATYEQYF.

This chain links TRBV7-9 with TRBJ2-2; 11 bases align to TRBD2. Per germline, CDR1 SEHNR and CDR2 FQNEAQ (reference sequence). V shed 4 bases, J shed 6 bases, and the junction held 7 bases outside the gene matches. The CDR3 covers 16 residues. DNA of the CDR3: TGTGCCAGCAGCTCCCGACTAGCGGGAAGGTCCGGGGAGCTGTTTTTT. Encoded protein: CASSSRLAGRSGELFF.

This sequence joins TRBV6-1 and TRBJ2-3; the D call may be TRBD1 or TRBD2 (6 bases each). This CDR3 comprises 13 residues. CDR1 and CDR2 (germline): MNHNS, SASEGT. V was cut by 11 bases and J by 2 bases, with 14 bases left in between. This CDR3 reads CAGGLTFTDTQYF. Written as DNA, the CDR3 is TGTGCCGGGGGGCTAACCTTCACAGATACGCAGTATTTT.

A note on this clone: One end of the junction varies from germline; a read error may be responsible. The rearrangement joins TRBV7-7 to TRBJ2-7, with a possible D match to TRBD1 (6 bases). Germline CDR1 SSHAT, CDR2 FNYEAQ (reference sequence). The CDR3 covers 16 residues. The CDR3 loop reads CASSLEKYRDPYEQYF. CDR3 nucleotide sequence: TGTGCTAGCAGCTTAGAAAAATACAGGGATCCTTACGAGCAGTACTTC. Combining the CDR3 with reference TRBV7-7 and TRBJ2-7 gives the whole variable domain GAGVSQSPRYKVTKRGQDVTLRCDPISSHATLYWYQQALGQGPEFLTYFNYEAQPDKSGLPSDRFSAERPEGSISTLTIQRTEQRDSAMYRCASSLEKYRDPYEQYFGPGTRLTVT.

This clone was seen a few times. The V gene is TRBV6-1, the J gene TRBJ2-3; D remains unclear. The CDR3 consists of 11 residues. V lost 5 bases, J lost 6 bases, and 6 bases lay in between. Germline CDR1 is MNHNS and CDR2 is SASEGT. The CDR3 DNA follows: TGTGCCAGCAGTCTTCGTGATACGCAGTATTTT. This encodes CASSLRDTQYF.

The CDR3 nucleotides read TGTGCCAGCAGTTACTCCAGGCAAGCCTACGAGCAGTACTTC. Translation: CASSYSRQAYEQYF. The V gene is TRBV6-5, the J gene TRBJ2-7; D is ambiguous. Trimming took off 0 bases at V and 2 bases at J, with 8 bases between the two ends. The CDR3 is 14 amino acids. Germline values: CDR1 MNHEY, CDR2 SVGAGI.

The chain is built from TRBV10-3 and TRBJ2-7, with 8 bases identical to TRBD1. The length of the CDR3 is 13 residues. Trimming at V came to 10 bases and at J to 7 bases, leaving 12 bases not matched to a gene. The germline V gene has CDR1 ENHRY and CDR2 SYGVKD. The CDR3 DNA is TGTGCCACCTCGGACAGGGCATCCCCAGAGCAGTACTTC. As protein: CATSDRASPEQYF.

A remark on this clone: At one boundary the junction diverges from the germline segment, which might be a read error. The chain links TRBV7-7 to TRBJ2-7, with unresolved D. Germline V gives CDR1 SSHAT, CDR2 FNYEAQ (reference sequence). The CDR3 is made up of 13 amino acids. The CDR3 region is CASSLVAGYEQYF. CDR3 bases: TGTGCTAGCAGCTTAGTCGCAGGTTACGAGCAGTACTTC.

The J gene is TRBJ2-2, the V gene TRBV15; D uncertain. Trimming removed 0 bases from V and 9 bases from J, with 11 bases in between. The CDR3 length is 14 residues. Germline-derived CDR1 and CDR2 are LNHNV and YYDKDF (reference sequence). CDR3: CATSRDSVGRELFF. In DNA, the CDR3 is TGTGCCACCAGCAGAGATTCAGTGGGCAGGGAGCTGTTTTTT.

The V and J genes are TRBV2 and TRBJ2-2; tentatively, D is TRBD1 (6 bases). The ends were cut back, 7 bases at V and 1 base at J, with 10 bases in the middle. CDR3 length: 14 residues. Germline values: CDR1 SNHLY, CDR2 FYNNEI. This CDR3 is CASNPGQNTGELFF. The DNA of the CDR3 is TGTGCCAGCAACCCGGGACAGAACACCGGGGAGCTGTTTTTT.

This chain links TRBV7-2 with TRBJ1-5; no clear D gene. Germline V CDR1 and CDR2: SGHTA, FQGNSA. The V gene lost 1 base and the J gene lost 6 bases, with 10 bases spanning the gap. CDR3 length equals 14 residues. Here the CDR3 DNA reads TGTGCCAGCAGCTTAGTCCTGGACGGTCAGCCCCAGCATTTT. The encoded protein is CASSLVLDGQPQHF.

V and J are TRBV5-4 and TRBJ1-5; D is uncertain. The V gene lost 0 bases and the J gene lost 9 bases, with 7 bases spanning the gap. Germline loops: CDR1 SGHNT, CDR2 YYREEE (reference sequence). CDR3 length equals 12 residues. CDR3: CASSLGDGPQHF. CDR3 sequence (DNA): TGTGCCAGCAGCTTGGGAGACGGGCCCCAGCATTTT.

The rearrangement uses TRBV11-2 and TRBJ2-7; weak D call: TRBD1 (6 bases). The V end was cut by 0 bases, the J end by 7 bases, with 10 bases between. Per the germline V gene, CDR1 is SGHAT and CDR2 is FQNNGV. This CDR3 has 13 residues. CDR3 nucleotide sequence: TGTGCCAGCAGCTTAGACAGGGGTCGTGAGCAGTACTTC. Translating it yields CASSLDRGREQYF.

The chain combines TRBV25-1 with TRBJ1-3; D gene ambiguous. Germline V lookup: CDR1 MGHDK, CDR2 SYGVNS. The CDR3 consists of 15 residues. V was trimmed by 0 bases and J by 0 bases, leaving 6 bases between them. CDR3 nucleotide sequence: TGTGCCAGCAGTGAATATGGGTCCTCTGGAAACACCATATATTTT. Translated, it gives CASSEYGSSGNTIYF.

V is TRBV9 and J is TRBJ2-7; D not certain. The germline CDR1 and CDR2 sequences are SGDLS and YYNGEE. V dropped 3 bases and J dropped 3 bases, with 13 bases sitting between them. The CDR3 covers 14 residues. The CDR3 protein is CASSGTASNYEQYF. The CDR3 nucleotides are TGTGCCAGCAGCGGAACAGCATCAAACTACGAGCAGTACTTC.

The chain recombines TRBV30 with TRBJ1-3; the D gene is possibly TRBD1 (6 bases). CDR1 GTSNPN and CDR2 SVGIG come from the germline V gene (reference sequence). CDR3 size: 11 residues. With 1 base removed from V and 15 bases from J, the gap between germline ends came to 13 bases. In DNA, the CDR3 is TGTGCCTGGAGTGCCGGGACATTCAGATATTTT. Protein product: CAWSAGTFRYF.

V gene TRBV28 combines with J gene TRBJ1-2, with D perhaps TRBD1 (5 bases). This CDR3 is 16 amino acids long. Per germline, CDR1 MDHEN and CDR2 SYDVKM. V was clipped by 5 bases and J by 2 bases, with 18 bases between them. The CDR3 loop is CASSPPTGQANYGYTF. CDR3 sequence (DNA): TGTGCCAGCAGTCCCCCCACGGGGCAGGCCAACTATGGCTACACCTTC.

The V and J genes are TRBV29-1 and TRBJ2-3, with TRBD2 identical over 9 bases. The V and J ends lost 6 bases and 0 bases, in that order; junction bases with no gene match: 7. Per the germline V gene, CDR1 is SQVTM and CDR2 is ANQGSEA. This CDR3 comprises 15 residues. CDR3 amino acids: CSVTFSGGSTDTQYF. As DNA, the CDR3 is TGCAGCGTCACTTTTAGCGGGGGAAGCACAGATACGCAGTATTTT.

Here the CDR3 reads CASGLAQGEKAFF. The DNA for the CDR3 is TGTGCCAGCGGACTCGCACAGGGTGAGAAAGCTTTCTTT. The chain has TRBV5-6 and TRBJ1-1; D is perhaps TRBD1 (6 bases). Trimming removed 7 bases at V and 9 bases at J, with 19 bases between. The CDR3 covers 13 residues. Germline lookup yields CDR1 SGHDT and CDR2 YYEEEE.